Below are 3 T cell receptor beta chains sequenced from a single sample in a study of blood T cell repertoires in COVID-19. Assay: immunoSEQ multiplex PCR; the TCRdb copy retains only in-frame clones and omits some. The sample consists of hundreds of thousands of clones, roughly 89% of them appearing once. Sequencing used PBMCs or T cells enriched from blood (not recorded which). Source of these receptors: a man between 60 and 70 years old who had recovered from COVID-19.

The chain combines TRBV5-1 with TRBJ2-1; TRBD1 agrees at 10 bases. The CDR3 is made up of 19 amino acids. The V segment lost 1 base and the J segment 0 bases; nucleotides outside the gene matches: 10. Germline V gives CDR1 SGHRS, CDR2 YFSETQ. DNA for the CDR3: TGCGCCAGCAGCTTGACCGGGACAGGGGTCCCCTTCTCCTACAATGAGCAGTTCTTC. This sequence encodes CASSLTGTGVPFSYNEQFF.

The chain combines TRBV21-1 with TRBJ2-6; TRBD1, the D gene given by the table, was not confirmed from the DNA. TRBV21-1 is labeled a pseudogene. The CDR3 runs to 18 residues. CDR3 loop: CASSASRDRGRGANVLTF. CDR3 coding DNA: TGTGCCAGCAGCGCGTCTCGGGACAGGGGGCGTGGGGCCAACGTCCTGACTTTC.

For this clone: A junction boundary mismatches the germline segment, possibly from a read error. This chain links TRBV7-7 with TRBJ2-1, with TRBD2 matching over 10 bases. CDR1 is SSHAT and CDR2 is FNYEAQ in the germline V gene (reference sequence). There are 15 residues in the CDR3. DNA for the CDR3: TGTGCTAGCAGCTTCCTAGCGGGAGCGGACAATGAGCAGTTCTTC. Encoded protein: CASSFLAGADNEQFF.